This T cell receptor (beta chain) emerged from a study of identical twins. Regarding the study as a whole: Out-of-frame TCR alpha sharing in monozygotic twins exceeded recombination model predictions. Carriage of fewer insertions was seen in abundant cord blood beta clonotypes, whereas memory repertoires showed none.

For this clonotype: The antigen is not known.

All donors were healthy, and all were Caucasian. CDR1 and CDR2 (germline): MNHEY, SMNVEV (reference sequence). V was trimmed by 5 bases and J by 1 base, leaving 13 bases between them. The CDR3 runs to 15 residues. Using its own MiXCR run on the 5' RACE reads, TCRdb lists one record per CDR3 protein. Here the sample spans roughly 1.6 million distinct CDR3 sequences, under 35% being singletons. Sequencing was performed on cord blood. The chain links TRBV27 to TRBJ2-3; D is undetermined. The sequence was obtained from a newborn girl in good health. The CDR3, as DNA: TGTGCCAGCAGTCCGTTTGACTGGCGCACAGATACGCAGTATTTT. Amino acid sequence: CASSPFDWRTDTQYF.